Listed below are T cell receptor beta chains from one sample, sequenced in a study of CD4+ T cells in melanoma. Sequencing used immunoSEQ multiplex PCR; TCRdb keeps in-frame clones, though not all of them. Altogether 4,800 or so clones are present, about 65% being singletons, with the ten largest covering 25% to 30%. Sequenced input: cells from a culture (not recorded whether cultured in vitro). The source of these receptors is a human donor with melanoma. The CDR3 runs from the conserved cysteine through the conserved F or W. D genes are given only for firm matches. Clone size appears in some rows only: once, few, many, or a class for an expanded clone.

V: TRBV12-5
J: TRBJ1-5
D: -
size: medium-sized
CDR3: CASGAAPGQPQHF
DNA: TGTGCTAGTGGGGCGGCTCCGGGACAGCCCCAGCATTTT

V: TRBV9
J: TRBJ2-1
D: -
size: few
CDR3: CASSVTNRVYEQFF
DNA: TGTGCCAGCAGCGTGACTAACAGGGTTTATGAGCAGTTCTTC

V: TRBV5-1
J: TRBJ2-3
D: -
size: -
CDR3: CASHFRGQTDTQYF
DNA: TGCGCCAGCCACTTCAGGGGCCAGACAGATACGCAGTATTTT

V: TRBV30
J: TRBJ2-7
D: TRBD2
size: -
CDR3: CAWKPRTSGGDEQYF
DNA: TGTGCCTGGAAACCCCGGACTAGCGGGGGAGACGAGCAGTACTTC

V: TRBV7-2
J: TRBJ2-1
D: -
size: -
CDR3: CASSLDESSYNEQFF
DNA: TGTGCCAGCAGCTTAGACGAAAGCTCCTACAATGAGCAGTTCTTC

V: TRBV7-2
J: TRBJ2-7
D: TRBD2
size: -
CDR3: CASSLSGAGVNYEQYF
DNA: TGTGCCAGCAGCTTATCTGGAGCGGGGGTCAACTACGAGCAGTACTTC

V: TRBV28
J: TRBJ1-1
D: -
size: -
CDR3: CASTFRVGTEAFF
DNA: TGTGCCAGCACCTTCAGGGTGGGGACTGAAGCTTTCTTT

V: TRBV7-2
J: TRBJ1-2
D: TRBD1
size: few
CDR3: CASSETGVYGYTF
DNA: TGTGCCAGCAGCGAGACAGGGGTCTATGGCTACACCTTC

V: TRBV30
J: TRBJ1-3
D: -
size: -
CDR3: CAWSVSSGNTIYF
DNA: TGTGCCTGGAGTGTAAGCTCTGGAAACACCATATATTTT

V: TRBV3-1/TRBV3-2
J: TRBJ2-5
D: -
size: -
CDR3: CASSHGLANQETQYF
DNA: TGTGCCAGCAGCCATGGGCTAGCCAACCAAGAGACCCAGTACTTC

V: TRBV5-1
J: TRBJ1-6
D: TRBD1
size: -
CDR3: CASRPRTGEFSPLHF
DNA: TGCGCCAGCAGACCAAGGACAGGGGAATTTTCACCCCTCCACTTT

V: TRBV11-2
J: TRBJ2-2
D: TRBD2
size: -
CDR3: CASSLDSSGNTGELFF
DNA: TGTGCCAGCAGCTTAGATTCTAGCGGGAACACCGGGGAGCTGTTTTTT

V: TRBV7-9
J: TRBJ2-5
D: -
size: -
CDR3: CASSLEGTRIETQYF
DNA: TGTGCCAGCAGCTTAGAAGGGACTCGAATTGAGACCCAGTACTTC

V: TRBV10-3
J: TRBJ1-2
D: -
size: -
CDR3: CAILEQGEGGYTF
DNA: TGTGCCATCCTCGAGCAGGGTGAAGGTGGCTACACCTTC

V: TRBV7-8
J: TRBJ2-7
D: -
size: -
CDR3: CASSLQGFYEQYF
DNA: TGTGCCAGCAGCTTACAGGGATTCTACGAGCAGTACTTC

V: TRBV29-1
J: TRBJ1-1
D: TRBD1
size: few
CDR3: CSVSGGQGFNEAFF
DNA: TGCAGCGTCTCAGGGGGACAGGGGTTTAACGAAGCTTTCTTT

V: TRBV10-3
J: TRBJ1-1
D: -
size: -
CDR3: CAISETGVREAFF
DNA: TGTGCCATCAGTGAGACCGGGGTGAGGGAAGCTTTCTTT

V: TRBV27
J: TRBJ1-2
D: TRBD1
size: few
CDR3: CASSLWARGGHGYTF
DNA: TGTGCCAGCAGTTTATGGGCACGAGGGGGCCATGGCTACACCTTC

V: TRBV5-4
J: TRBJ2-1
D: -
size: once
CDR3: CASTPIGGGPSNEQFF
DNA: TGTGCCAGCACCCCTATCGGCGGGGGCCCGTCCAATGAGCAGTTCTTC

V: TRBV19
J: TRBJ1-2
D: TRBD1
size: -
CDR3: CASTRGQGRTNYGYTF
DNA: TGTGCCAGTACCCGGGGACAGGGGCGCACCAACTATGGCTACACCTTC

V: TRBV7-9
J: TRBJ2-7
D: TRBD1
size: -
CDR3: CASSRTGGQERSRLVQQYF
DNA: TGTGCCAGCAGCCGGACAGGGGGACAAGAACGCTCCCGTCTTGTCCAGCAGTACTTC

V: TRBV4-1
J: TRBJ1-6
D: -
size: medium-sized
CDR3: CASSHRTENSPLHF
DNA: TGCGCCAGCAGCCACCGGACAGAGAATTCACCCCTCCACTTT

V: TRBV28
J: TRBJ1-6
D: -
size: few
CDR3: CASSSDGRYYSPLHF
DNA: TGTGCCAGCAGTTCTGATGGACGCTATTATTCACCCCTCCACTTT

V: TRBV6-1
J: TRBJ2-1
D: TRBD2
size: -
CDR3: CASSEGVSGGKQFF
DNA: TGTGCCAGCAGTGAAGGTGTTAGCGGGGGGAAGCAGTTCTTC

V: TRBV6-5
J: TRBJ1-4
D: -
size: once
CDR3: CASSYRGGGGKLFF
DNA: TGTGCCAGCAGTTACCGGGGCGGGGGGGGAAAACTGTTTTTT

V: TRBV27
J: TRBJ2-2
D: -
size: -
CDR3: CASSYLISDYYTGELFF
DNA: TGTGCCAGCAGCTACCTAATATCAGATTACTACACCGGGGAGCTGTTTTTT

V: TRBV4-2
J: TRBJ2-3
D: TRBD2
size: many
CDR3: CASSQAGTSVFTDTQYF
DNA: TGTGCCAGCAGCCAGGCTGGGACTAGCGTATTCACAGATACGCAGTATTTT

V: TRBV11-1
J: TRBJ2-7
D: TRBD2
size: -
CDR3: CASSPSPIGRGEQYF
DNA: TGTGCCAGCAGCCCCTCCCCAATCGGGAGGGGCGAGCAGTACTTC

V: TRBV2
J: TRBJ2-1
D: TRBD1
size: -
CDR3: CASSEVRGQGAYNEQFF
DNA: TGTGCCAGCAGTGAAGTAAGAGGACAGGGGGCCTACAATGAGCAGTTCTTC

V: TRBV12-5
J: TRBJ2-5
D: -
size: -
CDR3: CANKQETQYF
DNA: TGTGCTAACAAGCAAGAGACCCAGTACTTC

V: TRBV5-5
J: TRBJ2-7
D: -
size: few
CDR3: CASSLKSYEQYF
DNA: TGTGCCAGCAGCTTGAAATCCTACGAGCAGTACTTC

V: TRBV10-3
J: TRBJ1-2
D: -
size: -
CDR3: CAIRLDPLGGYTF
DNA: TGTGCCATTAGGCTAGACCCACTGGGGGGCTACACCTTC

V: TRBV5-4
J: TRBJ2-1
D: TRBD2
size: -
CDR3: CASSLIAGDNEQFF
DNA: TGTGCCAGCAGCTTGATAGCGGGGGACAATGAGCAGTTCTTC

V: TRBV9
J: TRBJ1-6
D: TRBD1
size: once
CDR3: CASSPRQGKDSPLHF
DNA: TGTGCCAGCAGCCCCAGACAGGGGAAAGATTCACCCCTCCACTTT

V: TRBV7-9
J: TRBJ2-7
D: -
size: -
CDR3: CASSLLGYEQYF
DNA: TGTGCCAGCAGCTTACTGGGCTACGAGCAGTACTTC

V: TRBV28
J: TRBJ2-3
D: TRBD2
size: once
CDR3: CASSPNRWGGTSTDTQYF
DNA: TGTGCCAGCAGTCCAAACCGCTGGGGGGGGACCAGCACAGATACGCAGTATTTT

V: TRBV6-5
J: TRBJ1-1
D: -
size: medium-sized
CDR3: CASSYSKGQGNTEAFF
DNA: TGTGCCAGCAGTTACTCGAAGGGGCAGGGGAACACTGAAGCTTTCTTT

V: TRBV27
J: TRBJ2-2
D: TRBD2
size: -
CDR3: CASLRTSGGKNTGELFF
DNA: TGTGCCAGCCTACGGACTAGCGGGGGGAAGAACACCGGGGAGCTGTTTTTT

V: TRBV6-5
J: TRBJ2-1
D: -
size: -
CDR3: CASSLAGAYNEQFF
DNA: TGTGCCAGCTCCTTGGCAGGGGCATACAATGAGCAGTTCTTC

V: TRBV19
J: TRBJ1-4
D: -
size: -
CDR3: CASSIVGEKLFF
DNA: TGTGCCAGTAGTATCGTGGGGGAAAAACTGTTTTTT

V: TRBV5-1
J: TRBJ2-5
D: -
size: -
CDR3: CASSLMGETQYF
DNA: TGCGCCAGCAGCTTGATGGGGGAGACCCAGTACTTC

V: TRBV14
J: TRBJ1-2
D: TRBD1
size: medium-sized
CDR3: CASSPPRTGATVGYGYTF
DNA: TGTGCCAGCAGCCCCCCCCGGACAGGGGCCACCGTCGGCTATGGCTACACCTTC

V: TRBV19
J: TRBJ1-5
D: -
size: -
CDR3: CASRKDRNQPQHF
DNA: TGTGCCAGTAGGAAAGACAGGAATCAGCCCCAGCATTTT